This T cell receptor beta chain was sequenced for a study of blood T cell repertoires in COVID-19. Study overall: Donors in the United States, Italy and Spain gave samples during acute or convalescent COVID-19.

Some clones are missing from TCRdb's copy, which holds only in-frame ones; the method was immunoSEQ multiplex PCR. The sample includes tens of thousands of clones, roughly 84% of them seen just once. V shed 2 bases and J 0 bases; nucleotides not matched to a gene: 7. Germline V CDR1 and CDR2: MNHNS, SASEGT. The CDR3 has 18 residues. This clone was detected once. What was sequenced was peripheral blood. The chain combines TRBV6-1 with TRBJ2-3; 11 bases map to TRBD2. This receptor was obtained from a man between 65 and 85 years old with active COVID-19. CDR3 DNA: TGTGCCAGCAGTGAACGGCTAGCGGGGGGCTCAAGCACAGATACGCAGTATTTT. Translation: CASSERLAGGSSTDTQYF.